One sample yielded the 22 T cell receptor beta chains listed below, sequenced in a study of blood T cell repertoires in COVID-19 (dated by TCRdb to the early 2020s). Preparation of the library involved the immunoSEQ multiplex PCR assay. The table was pulled from immuneACCESS by TCRdb, which kept in-frame rearrangements only. Such tables lose some clones; where checked, under half of the loss comes from unresolved V genes, and the rest has no known cause. This sample comprises tens of thousands of clones, less than 85% of them detected only once. Of the sample, about 15% falls within the top ten clones. Material for sequencing was peripheral blood. Receptor source: a woman in her seventies with acute or convalescent COVID-19.

This clone was seen only a few times. The chain joins TRBV5-4 to TRBJ1-1; 11 nucleotides match TRBD1. V was pared by 4 bases and J by 10 bases, with 6 bases of the junction left unmatched. Germline-derived CDR1 and CDR2 are SGHNT and YYREEE (reference sequence). This CDR3 spans 13 amino acids. The DNA of the CDR3 is TGTGCCAGCAGCCCTGGGACAGGGGGTTCAGCTTTCTTT. Amino acids: CASSPGTGGSAFF.

The chain recombines TRBV5-1 with TRBJ2-5; 15 positions agree with TRBD2. Trimming removed 5 bases from V and 2 bases from J; junction bases left unmatched: 10. CDR1 SGHRS and CDR2 YFSETQ come from the germline V gene. The CDR3 totals 18 residues. The CDR3 nucleotides are TGCGCCAGCAGTCTGCCTACTGGGACTAGCGGGGGGCAAGAGACCCAGTACTTC. Translating it yields CASSLPTGTSGGQETQYF.

The V call is TRBV12-3 or TRBV12-4, the J call TRBJ1-3; no clear D. The CDR3 spans 12 residues. The V and J ends lost 11 bases and 4 bases respectively, with 12 bases between them. In DNA, the CDR3 is TGTGCCCAGCGTCCCCCCGGAAACACCATATATTTT. This translates into CAQRPPGNTIYF.

The chain uses TRBV30 and TRBJ1-1; a possible D gene is TRBD1 (5 bases). The germline V gene encodes CDR1 GTSNPN and CDR2 SVGIG (reference sequence). V lost 3 bases, J lost 1 base, and 9 bases lay in between. The CDR3 is made up of 13 amino acids. In DNA form, the CDR3 reads TGTGCCTGGAGGCGGGGGTCGAACACTGAAGCTTTCTTT. This codes for CAWRRGSNTEAFF. Based on the CDR3 plus reference TRBV30 and TRBJ1-1, the full variable domain is SQTIHQWPATLVQPVGSPLSLECTVEGTSNPNLYWYRQAAGRGLQLLFYSVGIGQISSEVPQNLSASRPQDRQFILSSKKLLLSDSGFYLCAWRRGSNTEAFFGQGTRLTVV.

The rearrangement links TRBV11-1 to TRBJ1-1, with 7 bases fitting TRBD1. Germline V gene lookup returns CDR1 SGHAT and CDR2 FQDESV (reference sequence). CDR3 size: 13 residues. V lost 5 bases to trimming and J lost 1 base; unmatched junction nucleotides: 1. Written as DNA, the CDR3 is TGTGCCAGCAGCGGACAGGCGAACACTGAAGCTTTCTTT. Amino acids: CASSGQANTEAFF.

The chain joins TRBV12-3 or TRBV12-4 to TRBJ2-2; perhaps TRBD1 as D (5 bases). Trimming removed 8 bases at V and 6 bases at J, with 10 bases between. CDR3 length equals 12 residues. The CDR3 DNA is TGTGCCAGCGAAGGGGCTTCCGGGGAGCTGTTTTTT. It yields the protein CASEGASGELFF.

The chain recombines TRBV3-1 (or the pseudogene TRBV3-2) with TRBJ2-2, with 8 bases identical to TRBD1. The J call may be mistaken, given a closer DNA end match to TRBJ1-4. Germline CDR1 is LGHDT and CDR2 is YNNKEL (reference sequence). The CDR3 runs 15 residues. This CDR3 is CASSLSGAGGEKLFF. As DNA, the CDR3 is TGTGCCAGCAGCCTCTCTGGGGCAGGGGGCGAAAAACTGTTTTTT.

This rearrangement joins TRBV7-2 to TRBJ2-2; TRBD2 matches 9 bases. V shed 4 bases and J 0 bases; nucleotides not matched to a gene: 6. There are 17 residues in the CDR3. Per the germline V gene, CDR1 is SGHTA and CDR2 is FQGNSA. In nucleotides, the CDR3 is TGTGCCAGCAGCTCCCGGGTAGCGGGGGCGAACACCGGGGAGCTGTTTTTT. It is translated as CASSSRVAGANTGELFF.

This chain links TRBV6-5 with TRBJ1-1; 7 bases are shared with TRBD1. The V gene end was trimmed by 8 bases and the J gene end by 4 bases; junction bases not matched to a gene: 7. CDR3 length equals 13 residues. From germline, CDR1 is MNHEY and CDR2 SVGAGI. The CDR3 here is CASVLTGPTEAFF. The CDR3, as DNA: TGTGCCAGCGTCCTGACAGGGCCCACTGAAGCTTTCTTT.

The V call is TRBV6-5, the J call TRBJ1-1; D unresolved. The CDR3 extends over 14 amino acids. In germline, CDR1 is MNHEY, CDR2 SVGAGI. Trimming pared 7 bases from V and 4 bases from J, leaving 16 bases between. CDR3 DNA: TGTGCCAGCAAGCTTTTTGGGGAGGGCACTGAAGCTTTCTTT. Protein product: CASKLFGEGTEAFF.

The chain links TRBV6-5 to TRBJ1-5; D is possibly TRBD1 (6 bases). CDR3 length: 14 residues. CDR1 and CDR2 from the germline V gene are MNHEY and SVGAGI. Trimming took off 6 bases at V and 0 bases at J, with 9 bases between the two ends. The CDR3 is CASRGQNSNQPQHF. Here the CDR3 DNA reads TGTGCCAGCAGAGGACAGAATAGCAATCAGCCCCAGCATTTT.

The genes are TRBV27 and TRBJ1-2; TRBD1 matches 12 bases. V shed 1 base and J 7 bases; nucleotides not matched to a gene: 13. Germline-derived CDR1 and CDR2 are MNHEY and SMNVEV (reference sequence). The CDR3 is 18 amino acids. The CDR3 DNA is TGTGCCAGCAGTTTATTTGGGGACAGGGGGCAACCTCGCGGTGGCTACACCTTC. Translation gives CASSLFGDRGQPRGGYTF.

The chain couples TRBV7-9 to TRBJ1-1; 8 bases are shared with TRBD1. CDR3 length: 15 residues. Germline CDR1 reads SEHNR; CDR2 reads FQNEAQ (reference sequence). V shed 5 bases, J shed 3 bases, and the junction held 8 bases outside the gene matches. CDR3 nucleotides: TGTGCCAGCAGCAGCCCCAGGGGGCGGGACACTGAAGCTTTCTTT. As protein: CASSSPRGRDTEAFF.

This clone appeared a few times. The genes are TRBV2 and TRBJ1-3; possibly TRBD1 for D (5 bases). Trimming stripped 4 bases from V and 3 bases from J, with 13 bases between. Germline CDR1 SNHLY, CDR2 FYNNEI. The CDR3 spans 15 residues. CDR3 bases: TGTGCCAGCAGTGGTTCCAGGGAGGGTGGAAACACCATATATTTT. As protein: CASSGSREGGNTIYF.

V is TRBV7-3 and J is TRBJ2-3; 9 nucleotides align to TRBD2. From germline, CDR1 is SGHTA and CDR2 FQGTGA. The CDR3 has 17 amino acids. The V and J ends lost 2 bases and 4 bases, in that order; junction bases with no gene match: 10. The CDR3 coding sequence is TGTGCCAGCAGCTTAGGCGTCGGGGCTAGCGGGGCAGATACGCAGTATTTT. Translating it yields CASSLGVGASGADTQYF.

This chain joins TRBV2 and TRBJ2-2, with a tentative D call TRBD2 (6 bases). Trimming removed 6 bases from V and 4 bases from J, with 27 bases in between. This CDR3 has 19 amino acids. CDR1 is SNHLY, CDR2 FYNNEI, per germline. The CDR3 nucleotides read TGTGCCAGCAGGGCCGAGACAGCGGGCCTCCTTGCACCCACCGGGGAGCTGTTTTTT. Translated: CASRAETAGLLAPTGELFF.

The chain uses TRBV29-1 and TRBJ1-2; no firm D call. The CDR3 has 14 residues. V was clipped by 3 bases and J by 7 bases, with 18 bases between them. Germline V gene lookup returns CDR1 SQVTM and CDR2 ANQGSEA. CDR3 sequence: CSVETHTIGVGYTF. Here the CDR3 DNA reads TGCAGCGTTGAGACTCACACGATAGGTGTTGGCTACACCTTC.

The J gene is TRBJ2-2, the V gene TRBV24-1, with D tentatively TRBD1 (6 bases). The CDR3 runs 16 residues. Trimming took 1 base from V and 4 from J, leaving 12 bases between them. Per germline, CDR1 KGHDR and CDR2 SFDVKD. The chain's CDR3 is CATSDFLAGATGELFF. CDR3 DNA: TGTGCCACCAGTGATTTTCTAGCAGGGGCCACCGGGGAGCTGTTTTTT.

This chain links TRBV2 with TRBJ2-2; 8 bases map to TRBD1. The V and J ends lost 6 bases and 4 bases, in that order; junction bases with no gene match: 4. The CDR3 covers 14 residues. Germline values: CDR1 SNHLY, CDR2 FYNNEI. The chain's CDR3 is CASRGQGFTGELFF. The CDR3 DNA reads as TGTGCCAGCAGAGGACAGGGTTTCACCGGGGAGCTGTTTTTT.

CDR3 sequence reads: CASSPRGISNQPQHF. The CDR3 nucleotides are TGTGCCAGCAGCCCTAGGGGGATTAGCAATCAGCCCCAGCATTTT. The chain carries TRBV2 and TRBJ1-5; tentative D call: TRBD1 (6 bases). Germline loops: CDR1 SNHLY, CDR2 FYNNEI. With 6 bases removed from V and 0 bases from J, the gap between germline ends came to 12 bases. The CDR3 has 15 residues.

The V call is TRBV5-4, the J call TRBJ2-3, with 13 bases fitting TRBD2. After removal of 4 bases from V and 1 base from J, the junction contained 6 bases not matched to a gene. The CDR3 has 17 residues. CDR1 SGHNT and CDR2 YYREEE come from the germline V gene (reference sequence). CDR3 nucleotides: TGTGCCAGCAGCCCAAAGACTAGCGGGGGGCGCACAGATACGCAGTATTTT. Amino acid sequence: CASSPKTSGGRTDTQYF.

The rearrangement uses TRBV9 and TRBJ2-3; D gene ambiguous. Germline V gene sequence: CDR1 SGDLS, CDR2 YYNGEE. CDR3 length equals 17 residues. Trimming took off 3 bases at V and 0 bases at J, with 17 bases between the two ends. CDR3 DNA sequence: TGTGCCAGCAGCGCCTTTCGGGTACCAACTAGCACAGATACGCAGTATTTT. Translation: CASSAFRVPTSTDTQYF.